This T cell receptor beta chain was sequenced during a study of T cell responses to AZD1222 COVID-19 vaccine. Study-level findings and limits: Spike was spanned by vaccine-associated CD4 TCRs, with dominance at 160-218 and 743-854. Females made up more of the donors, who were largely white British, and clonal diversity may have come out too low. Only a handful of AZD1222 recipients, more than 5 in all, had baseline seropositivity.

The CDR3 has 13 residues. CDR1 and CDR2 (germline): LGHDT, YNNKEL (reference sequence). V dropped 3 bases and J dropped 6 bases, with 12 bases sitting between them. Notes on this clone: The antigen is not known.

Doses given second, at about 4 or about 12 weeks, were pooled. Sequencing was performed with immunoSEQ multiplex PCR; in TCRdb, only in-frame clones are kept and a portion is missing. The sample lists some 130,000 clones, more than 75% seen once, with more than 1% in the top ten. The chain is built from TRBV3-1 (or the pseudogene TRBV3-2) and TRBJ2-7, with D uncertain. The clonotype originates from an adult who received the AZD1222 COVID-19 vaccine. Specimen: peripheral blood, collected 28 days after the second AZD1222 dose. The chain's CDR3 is CASSQNLGSEQYF. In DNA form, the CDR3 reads TGTGCCAGCAGCCAGAACTTGGGTAGCGAGCAGTACTTC.